The 6 T cell receptor beta chains reported below all come from one sample, sequenced in a study of blood T cells in healthy people across ages. Next came a second PCR, run for about 7 to 12 cycles, which used a sample-barcoded 5' primer along with a J-beta primer mix. TCRdb independently ran MiXCR on the 5' RACE reads; one entry per CDR3 protein. The sample contains over a million distinct CDR3 sequences, less than 45% of which appear only once. Material: blood. The receptor set was obtained from a woman under 30 in good health.

The genes are TRBV5-1 and TRBJ2-1; 7 bases line up with TRBD1. The ends lost 5 bases at V and 4 bases at J; junction bases unmatched: 9. Germline values: CDR1 SGHRS, CDR2 YFSETQ. The CDR3 length is 15 residues. The CDR3 protein is CASRSHGTDYNEQFF. The CDR3 DNA reads as TGCGCCAGCAGAAGTCACGGGACAGATTACAATGAGCAGTTCTTC. Drawing the rest from reference TRBV5-1 and TRBJ2-1, the complete variable domain is KAGVTQTPRYLIKTRGQQVTLSCSPISGHRSVSWYQQTPGQGLQFLFEYFSETQRNKGNFPGRFSGRQFSNSRSEMNVSTLELGDSALYLCASRSHGTDYNEQFFGPGTRLTVL.

V and J are TRBV13 and TRBJ2-2; TRBD1 agrees at 7 bases. CDR1 is PRHDT, CDR2 FYEKMQ, per germline (reference sequence). The CDR3 is 16 residues long. V was pared by 5 bases and J by 0 bases, with 6 bases of the junction left unmatched. This CDR3 is CASSHTGTANTGELFF. Here the CDR3 DNA reads TGTGCCAGCAGCCATACCGGGACAGCGAACACCGGGGAGCTGTTTTTT.

Only a few counts were recorded for this clonotype. The rearrangement joins TRBV10-3 to TRBJ2-1; TRBD1 is a possible D gene (6 bases). The CDR3 is 17 residues long. The ends were cut back, 3 bases at V and 4 bases at J, with 19 bases in the middle. The germline V gene has CDR1 ENHRY and CDR2 SYGVKD. CDR3 in DNA: TGTGCCATCAGTGACCCAAACTCCGGGACAAGATACAATGAGCAGTTCTTC. Residues: CAISDPNSGTRYNEQFF.

V gene TRBV4-1 combines with J gene TRBJ2-1; 8 positions agree with TRBD2. Trimming removed 3 bases from V and 5 bases from J; junction bases left unmatched: 3. The germline CDR1 and CDR2 sequences are MGHRA and YSYEKL. The CDR3 covers 14 residues. CDR3 bases: TGCGCCAGCAGCCACGGGGGGGTCGACAATGAGCAGTTCTTC. As protein: CASSHGGVDNEQFF.

The J gene is TRBJ2-1, the V gene TRBV25-1; 12 nucleotides align to TRBD2. The ends lost 9 bases at V and 13 bases at J; junction bases unmatched: 4. This CDR3 contains 11 residues. Germline assignment: CDR1 MGHDK and CDR2 SYGVNS. DNA for the CDR3: TGTGCCAGTCTAGCGGGAGGGGTTCAGTTCTTC. It translates to CASLAGGVQFF.

This chain joins TRBV9 and TRBJ2-7, with 13 bases matching TRBD2. Per the germline V gene, CDR1 is SGDLS and CDR2 is YYNGEE. The CDR3 loop spans 18 amino acids. V lost 3 bases and J lost 0; bases outside the gene matches: 9. The CDR3 loop is CASSGPGLAGTYSYEQYF. In nucleotides, the CDR3 is TGTGCCAGCAGCGGTCCGGGACTAGCGGGAACCTACTCCTACGAGCAGTACTTC.